Shown below are 28 T cell receptor beta chains from a single sample sequenced in a study of blood T cells in healthy people across ages. With a J-beta primer mix and a sample-barcoded 5' primer, a second PCR ran about 6 to 11 cycles. One entry per CDR3 protein results from TCRdb running MiXCR on the 5' RACE reads. The table lists 660,000 or so distinct CDR3 sequences, about 53% of them singletons. The sequenced sample was blood. These receptors came from a man in his 60s in good health.

This chain connects TRBV20-1 to TRBJ2-3; D unresolved. The CDR3 consists of 11 residues. Per germline, CDR1 DFQATT and CDR2 SNEGSKA (reference sequence). V gave up 3 bases and J gave up 2 bases, with 3 bases separating them. The CDR3: CSARPTDTQYF. For the CDR3, the DNA is TGCAGTGCTAGGCCCACAGATACGCAGTATTTT.

This clonotype was observed a few times. The rearrangement uses TRBV20-1 and TRBJ2-5; D remains ambiguous. From germline, CDR1 is DFQATT and CDR2 SNEGSKA (reference sequence). The germline V and J ends were trimmed by 1 base and 1 base, with 19 bases remaining between them. This CDR3 region has 17 residues. The CDR3 DNA sequence: TGCAGTGCTAGAGGACAAGATTTCGTTAGACCCCAAGAGACCCAGTACTTC. Translated, it gives CSARGQDFVRPQETQYF.

The chain couples TRBV6-5 to TRBJ2-4; D call uncertain. Near its end, the DNA agrees better with TRBJ2-7, so the J call may be wrong. Germline V lookup: CDR1 MNHEY, CDR2 SVGAGI. This CDR3 has 13 residues. CDR3 loop: CASSPQNSYEQYF. CDR3 in DNA: TGTGCCAGCAGTCCCCAAAACTCCTACGAGCAGTACTTC.

The V and J genes are TRBV29-1 and TRBJ2-4, with TRBD1 as a possible D gene (5 bases). The CDR3 has 12 amino acids. V shed 5 bases and J shed 13 bases, with 18 bases lying between them. From germline, CDR1 is SQVTM and CDR2 ANQGSEA. The chain's CDR3 is CSVRRQNNEQYF. Here the CDR3 DNA reads TGCAGCGTTCGTAGACAGAACAATGAGCAGTACTTC.

The sample holds a few counts of this clonotype. This rearrangement joins TRBV5-1 to TRBJ2-7; tentatively, D is TRBD1 (5 bases). CDR1 SGHRS and CDR2 YFSETQ come from the germline V gene. V lost 0 bases and J 3 bases, leaving 10 bases between the germline ends. The CDR3 consists of 14 residues. The CDR3, as DNA: TGCGCCAGCAGCTTGGGCAGGGAAAACTACGAGCAGTACTTC. Translating it yields CASSLGRENYEQYF.

V gene TRBV4-1 combines with J gene TRBJ1-2; D possibly corresponds to TRBD1 (5 bases). The V end was cut by 1 base, the J end by 2 bases, with 11 bases between. Per the germline V gene, CDR1 is MGHRA and CDR2 is YSYEKL. The CDR3 contains 15 residues. In nucleotides, the CDR3 is TGCGCCAGCAGCCAAGCCCCGACAGAAAACTATGGCTACACCTTC. Translated: CASSQAPTENYGYTF.

The chain couples TRBV6-1 to TRBJ2-6; D is unresolved. V lost 8 bases to trimming and J lost 0 bases, with 11 bases between them. The CDR3 consists of 15 residues. Germline CDR1 reads MNHNS; CDR2 reads SASEGT. The CDR3 DNA is TGTGCCAGCCTTACCGGCGCCTCTGGGGCCAACGTCCTGACTTTC. Translation gives CASLTGASGANVLTF.

The chain carries TRBV20-1 and TRBJ2-7; the match to TRBD2 covers 10 bases. The DNA end is more similar to TRBJ2-5, so the J call may be wrong. This CDR3 is built from 19 residues. Germline V gene sequence: CDR1 DFQATT, CDR2 SNEGSKA (reference sequence). The CDR3 DNA follows: TGCAGTGCTAGACCCCTGGGGGGATATGGGACTAGCGACCGAGAGACCCAGTACTTC. This sequence encodes CSARPLGGYGTSDRETQYF.

Turning to this clonotype: One end of the junction does not line up with germline, which may come from a read error. The chain recombines TRBV5-1 with TRBJ2-3, with TRBD1 as a possible D gene (5 bases). Per the germline V gene, CDR1 is SGHRS and CDR2 is YFSETQ. The CDR3 contains 14 residues. CDR3 amino acids: CASGLVGAGDTQYF. The DNA for the CDR3 is TGCGCCAGCGGCTTGGTAGGCGCAGGGGATACGCAGTATTTT.

The chain employs TRBV5-4 and TRBJ2-2; 7 positions match TRBD1. The V segment lost 2 bases and the J segment 4 bases; nucleotides outside the gene matches: 8. The CDR3 is 16 residues long. Germline V gives CDR1 SGHNT, CDR2 YYREEE (reference sequence). The CDR3 loop reads CASSLPGTVATGELFF. The CDR3 region has the DNA TGTGCCAGCAGCTTACCCGGGACAGTAGCCACCGGGGAGCTGTTTTTT. Together with reference TRBV5-4 and TRBJ2-2, the CDR3 gives the full variable domain: ETGVTQSPTHLIKTRGQQVTLRCSSQSGHNTVSWYQQALGQGPQFIFQYYREEENGRGNFPPRFSGLQFPNYSSELNVNALELDDSALYLCASSLPGTVATGELFFGEGSRLTVL.

The gene calls are TRBV5-4 and TRBJ2-4; perhaps TRBD2 as D (7 bases). The V end was cut by 3 bases, the J end by 0 bases, with 13 bases between. The CDR3 is made up of 16 amino acids. Per the germline V gene, CDR1 is SGHNT and CDR2 is YYREEE (reference sequence). In nucleotides, the CDR3 is TGTGCCAGCAGCTCCCGCGGGGGCCTAGCCAAAAACATTCAGTACTTC. It codes for CASSSRGGLAKNIQYF.

V is TRBV2 and J is TRBJ1-2; possible D gene TRBD1, 6 bases. The CDR3 runs to 13 residues. Between the trimmed V and J ends, which lost 8 bases and 4 bases, there was a span of 14 bases. In germline, CDR1 is SNHLY, CDR2 FYNNEI. The CDR3 protein is CASRGTLLYGYTF. The CDR3 nucleotides are TGTGCCAGCCGAGGGACACTTCTCTATGGCTACACCTTC.

As for this clonotype: The germline gene is not matched at one end of the junction; a read error may be the cause. The chain joins TRBV4-2 to TRBJ2-5; no reliable D call. Germline assignment: CDR1 LGHNA and CDR2 YNFKEQ. The CDR3 has 14 residues. The DNA of the CDR3 is TGTGCCAGCAGCCGACTGGTGGGCCAAGAGACTCAGTACTTC. This codes for CASSRLVGQETQYF.

CDR3 nucleotide sequence: TGTGCCAGCAGCAGCCGGGTCCCTTCCACCGGGGAGCTGTTTTTT. It specifies CASSSRVPSTGELFF. The rearrangement joins TRBV5-5 to TRBJ2-2; no firm D call. The germline CDR1 and CDR2 sequences are SGHKS and YYEKEE (reference sequence). Trimming removed 4 bases from V and 4 bases from J, with 14 bases in between. This CDR3 has 15 residues.

This clonotype was detected only a few times. V is TRBV4-1 and J is TRBJ2-1; D gene ambiguous. The CDR3 is 18 residues long. The germline V gene encodes CDR1 MGHRA and CDR2 YSYEKL. The V end lost 0 bases, the J end lost 3 bases, and 18 bases lay between the germline ends. CDR3 residues: CASSQEGPRTGYYNEQFF. Here the CDR3 DNA reads TGCGCCAGCAGCCAAGAAGGCCCACGAACTGGATACTACAATGAGCAGTTCTTC.

The chain employs TRBV7-2 and TRBJ2-3; tentatively, D is TRBD1 or TRBD2 (5 bases each). The CDR3 is 14 residues long. Trimming pared 5 bases from V and 2 bases from J, leaving 11 bases between. Germline CDR1 is SGHTA and CDR2 is FQGNSA. DNA for the CDR3: TGTGCCAGCAGCCCTGGGGGAATCACAGATACGCAGTATTTT. Encoded protein: CASSPGGITDTQYF. Full variable domain (missing parts from reference TRBV7-2 and TRBJ2-3): GAGVSQSPSNKVTEKGKDVELRCDPISGHTALYWYRQSLGQGLEFLIYFQGNSAPDKSGLPSDRFSAERTGGSVSTLTIQRTQQEDSAVYLCASSPGGITDTQYFGPGTRLTVL.

This clonotype was seen ten or more times. The chain uses TRBV4-2 and TRBJ2-1; 11 bases match TRBD2. The CDR3 length is 16 residues. Germline CDR1 and CDR2: LGHNA and YNFKEQ. V dropped 1 base and J dropped 4; count of bases not matched to a gene: 3. The CDR3 region is CASSQGWTSGYNEQFF. The CDR3 DNA follows: TGTGCCAGCAGCCAAGGATGGACTAGCGGGTACAATGAGCAGTTCTTC.

The chain joins TRBV21-1 to TRBJ1-5; TRBD1, the table's D call, lacks a check against the DNA. TRBV21-1 constitutes a pseudogene. There are 18 residues in the CDR3. CDR3 coding DNA: TGTGCCAGCAGCCTTTTCCGGGACAGGGGGGGACGGGATCAGCCCCAGCATTTT. Amino acid sequence: CASSLFRDRGGRDQPQHF.

This clonotype has a handful of counts. The J gene is TRBJ2-5, the V gene TRBV27, with D possibly being TRBD1 (9 bases). This CDR3 spans 21 amino acids. CDR1 is MNHEY, CDR2 SMNVEV, per germline (reference sequence). Trimming cost V 6 bases and J 4 bases, with 36 bases left between them. The CDR3 nucleotides read TGTGCCAGCAGGCTTCGGGCTAACCGGGACAGGGAGGCTAGCGGGCGAGAGACCCAGTACTTC. Translation: CASRLRANRDREASGRETQYF.

This chain connects TRBV9 to TRBJ2-5; D is perhaps TRBD2 (7 bases). Between the trimmed V and J ends, which lost 6 bases and 4 bases, there was a span of 13 bases. The germline gives CDR1 SGDLS, CDR2 YYNGEE. The CDR3 runs 13 residues. The CDR3 DNA follows: TGTGCCAGCACGGGGGGAGGGGGAGAGACCCAGTACTTC. Its protein is CASTGGGGETQYF.

The rearrangement uses TRBV5-1 and TRBJ2-1; TRBD1 matches at 12 bases. The length of the CDR3 is 16 residues. Per the germline V gene, CDR1 is SGHRS and CDR2 is YFSETQ. V lost 0 bases, J lost 8 bases, and 6 bases stayed unmatched. CDR3 bases: TGCGCCAGCAGCTTGGAGGGACAGGGGGCGGTCGATGAGCAGTTCTTC. This translates into CASSLEGQGAVDEQFF.

The gene calls are TRBV7-9 and TRBJ1-2, with D uncertain. Between the trimmed V and J ends, which lost 4 bases and 2 bases, there was a span of 11 bases. The CDR3 covers 14 residues. The germline CDR1 and CDR2 sequences are SEHNR and FQNEAQ (reference sequence). CDR3 sequence: CASSSFGGNYGYTF. The CDR3 DNA reads TGTGCCAGCAGCTCCTTTGGCGGGAACTATGGCTACACCTTC.

The chain couples TRBV18 to TRBJ2-7, with 7 bases aligning to TRBD1. Germline V gene sequence: CDR1 KGHSH, CDR2 LQKENI. The CDR3 loop spans 16 amino acids. V dropped 3 bases and J dropped 0; count of bases not matched to a gene: 8. DNA for the CDR3: TGTGCCAGCTCACCTGGGACAGTGGGGAGCTCCTACGAGCAGTACTTC. This sequence encodes CASSPGTVGSSYEQYF.

This clonotype occurred a few times. The rearrangement joins TRBV27 to TRBJ2-7; D uncertain. The germline V gene encodes CDR1 MNHEY and CDR2 SMNVEV (reference sequence). This CDR3 is built from 13 residues. The V end was cut by 6 bases, the J end by 1 base, with 10 bases between. The CDR3: CASSRDWSYEQYF. The CDR3 bases are TGTGCCAGCAGCCGCGATTGGTCCTACGAGCAGTACTTC.

The rearrangement uses TRBV6-5 and TRBJ2-5; 7 bases match TRBD1. The V and J ends lost 4 bases and 6 bases, in that order; junction bases with no gene match: 23. Germline assignment: CDR1 MNHEY and CDR2 SVGAGI. The CDR3 covers 19 residues. DNA for the CDR3: TGTGCCAGCAGTTCACCGGGCAGGGGGTTCCCCCGTGGGGACCAGACCCAGTACTTC. Translation: CASSSPGRGFPRGDQTQYF.

The CDR3 DNA follows: TGTGCCATCAGTCCTAGCGGGGGCCCCACAGATACGCAGTATTTT. Translation: CAISPSGGPTDTQYF. The V call is TRBV10-3, the J call TRBJ2-3, with 10 nucleotides matching TRBD2. The CDR3 runs to 15 residues. Germline lookup yields CDR1 ENHRY and CDR2 SYGVKD. V shed 5 bases and J 2 bases; nucleotides not matched to a gene: 4.

V and J are TRBV20-1 and TRBJ2-3; D not resolved. V was cut by 6 bases and J by 0 bases, with 13 bases left in between. The CDR3 is 14 amino acids. CDR1 and CDR2 from the germline V gene are DFQATT and SNEGSKA (reference sequence). This CDR3 is CSAPKEFSTDTQYF. CDR3 nucleotide sequence: TGCAGTGCCCCGAAGGAGTTTAGCACAGATACGCAGTATTTT.

This clonotype was seen more than once but under ten times. The chain is built from TRBV4-1 and TRBJ2-5; 7 nucleotides line up with TRBD1. The CDR3 runs to 17 residues. Germline V CDR1 and CDR2: MGHRA, YSYEKL. J was trimmed by 5 bases and V by 1 base; bases with no gene match: 13. The CDR3 DNA sequence: TGCGCCAGCAGCCAAGGATTGAGGGGGCAGGGGGTGGAGACCCAGTACTTC. It specifies CASSQGLRGQGVETQYF.